This T cell receptor (beta chain) derives from a study of response to subunit inactivated influenza vaccine. V trimming: 9 bases; J trimming: 1 base; junction bases outside the gene matches: 7. The CDR3 runs 14 residues. Germline loops: CDR1 SGHRS, CDR2 YFSETQ. TCRdb passed the RT-PCR reads through MiXCR, listing each CDR3 protein once. Here the sample spans just under 550,000 distinct CDR3 sequences, roughly 25% being singletons. The sample was also reused in another study, on T cells expressing NK-cell markers. That source adds: The TCR beta cDNA came from 5'RACE template switching with UMIs.

This chain connects TRBV5-1 to TRBJ2-3; 8 bases agree with TRBD1. The origin of this receptor is a man between 50 and 59 years old who received an inactivated influenza vaccine. This material consisted of CD4+ T cells sorted from PBMCs, taken 11 to 12 days after vaccination. The CDR3 is CATSTGVGTDTQYF. CDR3 DNA sequence: TGCGCCACCTCGACAGGGGTGGGCACAGATACGCAGTATTTT.